This passage covers 24 T cell receptor beta chains from one sample sequenced in a study of T-cell memory formation after mild COVID-19. One entry per CDR3 protein, called by TCRdb with MiXCR from the 5' RACE reads. This table holds 350,000 to 450,000 distinct CDR3 sequences, approximately 25% found once. Sequencing input: PBMCs or a T cell subset sorted from them (not recorded which). All receptors derive from an adult woman who had mild COVID-19 (a few samples of this study predate the infection). Cell type and time point are not known.

This chain uses TRBV20-1 with TRBJ2-5; 12 bases align to TRBD2. The V segment lost 1 base and the J segment 9 bases; nucleotides outside the gene matches: 9. Per germline, CDR1 DFQATT and CDR2 SNEGSKA (reference sequence). CDR3 size: 15 residues. The CDR3 region is CSARAGLAGSRPQYF. The CDR3 DNA is TGCAGTGCTAGAGCTGGACTAGCGGGGAGCCGCCCCCAGTACTTC.

This clonotype appeared a few times. V gene TRBV6-5 combines with J gene TRBJ2-3; D is ambiguous. Between the trimmed V and J ends, which lost 6 bases and 5 bases, there was a span of 6 bases. CDR1 MNHEY and CDR2 SVGAGI come from the germline V gene. This CDR3 is built from 11 residues. CDR3 nucleotide sequence: TGTGCCAGCAGCAACCTAGATACGCAGTATTTT. Amino acids: CASSNLDTQYF.

This sequence joins TRBV11-1 and TRBJ1-2; tentative D call: TRBD1 (6 bases). The CDR3 runs to 16 residues. Trimming removed 2 bases at V and 1 base at J, with 14 bases between. Germline CDR1 reads SGHAT; CDR2 reads FQDESV (reference sequence). CDR3 in DNA: TGTGCCAGCAGCTTAATGCCAGGGGACGGTAACTATGGCTACACCTTC. This sequence encodes CASSLMPGDGNYGYTF.

Only a few counts were recorded for this clonotype. This chain joins TRBV18 and TRBJ2-2, with D unclear. Germline values: CDR1 KGHSH, CDR2 LQKENI. V lost 2 bases, J lost 4 bases, and 8 bases lay in between. The CDR3 length is 14 residues. CDR3 protein: CASSPSSITGELFF. As DNA, the CDR3 is TGTGCCAGCTCACCAAGTTCAATCACCGGGGAGCTGTTTTTT.

This clonotype appeared a few times. The V and J genes are TRBV28 and TRBJ1-3; no clear D gene. Germline-derived CDR1 and CDR2 are MDHEN and SYDVKM. The CDR3 is 12 residues long. Trimming stripped 2 bases from V and 5 bases from J, with 4 bases between. The CDR3 protein is CASSLLRNTIYF. The CDR3 DNA reads TGTGCCAGCAGTTTACTACGAAACACCATATATTTT.

The chain carries TRBV18 and TRBJ2-3, with a tentative D call TRBD1 (5 bases). In germline, CDR1 is KGHSH, CDR2 LQKENI. The V end was cut by 3 bases, the J end by 4 bases, with 11 bases between. This CDR3 contains 14 residues. In DNA form, the CDR3 reads TGTGCCAGCTCACCGGCAGGGAAGGCAGATACGCAGTATTTT. This gives the protein CASSPAGKADTQYF.

The chain combines TRBV11-2 with TRBJ1-1; no clear D. Germline lookup yields CDR1 SGHAT and CDR2 FQNNGV. V shed 5 bases and J shed 7 bases, with 11 bases lying between them. The CDR3 totals 12 residues. CDR3 in DNA: TGTGCCAGCAGCCCCTCGACGGGTGAAGCTTTCTTT. It yields the protein CASSPSTGEAFF. The whole variable domain, remainder taken from reference TRBV11-2 and TRBJ1-1, is EAGVAQSPRYKIIEKRQSVAFWCNPISGHATLYWYQQILGQGPKLLIQFQNNGVVDDSQLPKDRFSAERLKGVDSTLKIQPAKLEDSAVYLCASSPSTGEAFFGQGTRLTVV.

The V and J genes are TRBV27 and TRBJ1-2, with 8 nucleotides matching TRBD1. Germline CDR1 MNHEY, CDR2 SMNVEV (reference sequence). Trimming at V came to 2 bases and at J to 7 bases, leaving 15 bases not matched to a gene. The CDR3 spans 17 residues. The CDR3 sequence is CASSLSPGQAIVGGYTF. CDR3 in DNA: TGTGCCAGCAGTTTAAGCCCGGGACAGGCTATTGTGGGTGGCTACACCTTC.

The V and J genes are TRBV6-5 and TRBJ1-2, with 10 bases matching TRBD1. CDR3 length: 16 residues. The J segment lost 6 bases and the V segment lost 0 bases, leaving 7 bases of the junction unmatched. Germline V gene sequence: CDR1 MNHEY, CDR2 SVGAGI. The CDR3 here is CASSYSRGTGDHGYTF. The CDR3 DNA reads as TGTGCCAGCAGTTACTCGAGAGGGACAGGGGATCATGGCTACACCTTC.

The chain couples TRBV5-1 to TRBJ1-2, with D maybe TRBD1 (5 bases). Deletions cut 4 bases from V and 4 bases from J, with 14 bases between. Germline CDR1 SGHRS, CDR2 YFSETQ. The length of the CDR3 is 14 residues. The CDR3 bases are TGCGCCAGCAGCCCGCGCGGGGACGGCTATGGCTACACCTTC. Protein sequence: CASSPRGDGYGYTF.

CDR3 nucleotides: TGTGCCTGGGACACAGGTTCCCTGAGAGCTTTCTTT. As protein: CAWDTGSLRAFF. The V gene is TRBV30, the J gene TRBJ1-1, with TRBD1 as a possible D gene (5 bases). Trimming took 5 bases from V and 10 from J, leaving 17 bases between them. Per the germline V gene, CDR1 is GTSNPN and CDR2 is SVGIG (reference sequence). CDR3 length: 12 residues.

The chain combines TRBV20-1 with TRBJ2-5, with 7 bases fitting TRBD1. Germline CDR1 DFQATT, CDR2 SNEGSKA (reference sequence). The CDR3 sequence is 14 residues long. As DNA, the CDR3 is TGCAGCGCCCTGTGGACAGGTTCGCAAGAGACCCAGTACTTC. Translation: CSALWTGSQETQYF.

The rearrangement uses TRBV12-3 or TRBV12-4 and TRBJ1-1, with unresolved D. The germline V and J ends were trimmed by 1 base and 3 bases, with 9 bases remaining between them. The CDR3 spans 14 residues. CDR3 coding DNA: TGTGCCAGCAGTTTAGACGGTTGGGACACTGAAGCTTTCTTT. This sequence encodes CASSLDGWDTEAFF.

The chain links TRBV12-3 or TRBV12-4 to TRBJ2-6; D not certain. Between the trimmed V and J ends, which lost 8 bases and 2 bases, there was a span of 4 bases. The CDR3 is 12 residues long. The CDR3 bases are TGTGCCAGCCGGACTGGGGCCAACGTCCTGACTTTC. Residues: CASRTGANVLTF.

The chain recombines TRBV19 with TRBJ2-5; D is possibly TRBD2 (6 bases). Between the trimmed V and J ends, which lost 2 bases and 5 bases, there was a span of 18 bases. The germline V gene encodes CDR1 LNHDA and CDR2 SQIVND (reference sequence). The CDR3 is 16 residues long. The DNA for the CDR3 is TGTGCCAGTAGTATAAGTTGGCTCTCGGGAGAGGAGACCCAGTACTTC. Translating gives CASSISWLSGEETQYF.

This clonotype has only a few counts. The CDR3, as DNA: TGTGCCAGCTCACCACGAACCGAGTCGACCGGACAGGGCTTGGATGAGCAGTTCTTC. Translating it yields CASSPRTESTGQGLDEQFF. The chain joins TRBV18 to TRBJ2-1, with 8 bases identical to TRBD1. The germline CDR1 and CDR2 sequences are KGHSH and LQKENI. The CDR3 sequence is 19 residues long. The junction had 19 bases not matched to a gene; V was cut back by 1 base and J by 8 bases.

V gene TRBV7-2 combines with J gene TRBJ1-1; tentatively, D is TRBD1 (5 bases). With 2 bases removed from V and 8 bases from J, the gap between germline ends came to 12 bases. The CDR3 sequence is 13 residues long. CDR1 is SGHTA and CDR2 is FQGNSA in the germline V gene. The DNA of the CDR3 is TGTGCCAGCAGCTTAATAGGGGTCGAGGAAGCTTTCTTT. Residues: CASSLIGVEEAFF.

This clonotype was seen a handful of times. The chain links TRBV30 to TRBJ1-2; possible D gene TRBD1, 5 bases. V was shortened by 1 base and J by 5 bases, with 11 bases between the two germline ends. This CDR3 contains 13 residues. The germline CDR1 and CDR2 sequences are GTSNPN and SVGIG (reference sequence). The CDR3 DNA follows: TGTGCCTGGAGTGCCGGGACTTTATATGGCTACACCTTC. It yields the protein CAWSAGTLYGYTF.

This CDR3 is CASRSWVDGTGELFF. The CDR3 DNA sequence: TGTGCCAGCAGGTCCTGGGTGGATGGCACCGGGGAGCTGTTTTTT. V gene TRBV7-9 combines with J gene TRBJ2-2; D gene unclear. V lost 6 bases to trimming and J lost 4 bases, with 15 bases between them. CDR1 is SEHNR and CDR2 is FQNEAQ in the germline V gene (reference sequence). The CDR3 length is 15 residues.

This clonotype was detected only a few times. This rearrangement joins TRBV11-1 to TRBJ2-7; no firm D call. V was clipped by 0 bases and J by 5 bases, with 17 bases between them. The CDR3 covers 16 residues. Germline V gene sequence: CDR1 SGHAT, CDR2 FQDESV (reference sequence). The CDR3 coding sequence is TGTGCCAGCAGCTTAGCCTCGGGTCCTGGGTACCACGAGCAGTACTTC. Translating gives CASSLASGPGYHEQYF.

There are a few counts of this clonotype. The rearrangement uses TRBV20-1 and TRBJ1-3, with D possibly being TRBD1 (5 bases). This CDR3 has 14 amino acids. Germline V CDR1 and CDR2: DFQATT, SNEGSKA (reference sequence). The V end lost 5 bases, the J end lost 0 bases, and 11 bases lay between the germline ends. The CDR3 bases are TGCAGTGCTGAGGAGACAGACTCTGGAAACACCATATATTTT. This sequence encodes CSAEETDSGNTIYF.

This clonotype has a handful of counts. This chain uses TRBV20-1 with TRBJ2-5; D gene ambiguous. The CDR3 consists of 11 residues. Trimming pared 0 bases from V and 6 bases from J, leaving 5 bases between. The germline V gene encodes CDR1 DFQATT and CDR2 SNEGSKA (reference sequence). The chain's CDR3 is CSARDKQTQYF. CDR3 DNA: TGCAGTGCTAGAGATAAGCAGACCCAGTACTTC.

This chain connects TRBV11-3 to TRBJ2-1, with a weak D call TRBD2 (5 bases). Trimming took 5 bases from V and 12 from J, leaving 11 bases between them. Germline V gene lookup returns CDR1 SGHNT and CDR2 YENEEA. The CDR3 extends over 11 amino acids. The CDR3 sequence is CASSEDFMQFF. CDR3 sequence (DNA): TGTGCCAGCAGCGAGGACTTCATGCAGTTCTTC. Complete variable domain (other parts from reference TRBV11-3 and TRBJ2-1): EAGVVQSPRYKIIEKKQPVAFWCNPISGHNTLYWYLQNLGQGPELLIRYENEEAVDDSQLPKDRFSAERLKGVDSTLKIQPAELGDSAVYLCASSEDFMQFFGPGTRLTVL.

The chain couples TRBV12-3 or TRBV12-4 to TRBJ1-1; 7 nucleotides agree with TRBD1. V gave up 5 bases and J gave up 1 base; unmatched junction bases: 4. This CDR3 has 14 amino acids. The CDR3, as DNA: TGTGCCAGCAGTCACAGGGGCCCGAACACTGAAGCTTTCTTT. Amino acids: CASSHRGPNTEAFF.